Listed below are T cell receptor beta chains from one sample, sequenced in a study of shared clonotypes between healthy human individuals. TCRdb's table, derived via immunoSEQ multiplex PCR, lists solely in-frame clones and lacks some. This sample yields under 2,000,000 clones, of which approximately 94% are seen a single time; 1.2% belongs to the top ten. Sequenced input: naive CD8+ T cells sorted from blood. The receptors here all came from a man aged 18-30 years in good health. CDR3s include the opening cysteine and the closing phenylalanine or tryptophan. Each record gives: CDR3 protein, clone size, V gene. Size tells how often a clone was seen (once, few, many) or the class of an expanded clone, and some rows leave it out.

cdr3_aa: CASSLGLAGYTGELFF; clone_size: few; v_call: TRBV5-1
cdr3_aa: CARVLELCTDTQYF; clone_size: NA; v_call: TRBV14
cdr3_aa: CASSLTGDSPLHF; clone_size: NA; v_call: TRBV11-2
cdr3_aa: CASSSRGLSDEQFF; clone_size: NA; v_call: TRBV7-9
cdr3_aa: CASSLARSHGYTF; clone_size: once; v_call: TRBV7-2
cdr3_aa: CSVEGVVGLGEQYF; clone_size: NA; v_call: TRBV29-1
cdr3_aa: CASSLRYNEQFF; clone_size: NA; v_call: TRBV13
cdr3_aa: CASSVSGLADEQYF; clone_size: NA; v_call: TRBV9
cdr3_aa: CATSGMETQYF; clone_size: NA; v_call: TRBV15
cdr3_aa: CASSQEKREGDEQFF; clone_size: NA; v_call: TRBV4-1
cdr3_aa: CATDGMNEQYF; clone_size: NA; v_call: TRBV28
cdr3_aa: CASSSPPGDTQYF; clone_size: NA; v_call: TRBV7-2
cdr3_aa: CASSQDTWRETQYF; clone_size: NA; v_call: TRBV4-3
cdr3_aa: CASSLDGDSYNEQFF; clone_size: NA; v_call: TRBV11-2
cdr3_aa: CSVSENNYGYTF; clone_size: NA; v_call: TRBV29-1
cdr3_aa: CSAGRGGGEQYF; clone_size: NA; v_call: TRBV29-1
cdr3_aa: CASSLGQGSSEQYF; clone_size: NA; v_call: TRBV7-9
cdr3_aa: CASSSTSGSADTQYF; clone_size: NA; v_call: TRBV6-1
cdr3_aa: CASSLAQLEKLFF; clone_size: NA; v_call: TRBV7-9
cdr3_aa: CASSEGSYNEQFF; clone_size: NA; v_call: TRBV28
cdr3_aa: CASSLQGREQFF; clone_size: NA; v_call: TRBV11-2
cdr3_aa: CASSPRAGEDSYGYTF; clone_size: NA; v_call: TRBV5-1
cdr3_aa: CACLKSSGANVLTF; clone_size: NA; v_call: TRBV30
cdr3_aa: CASSLDFGSGNTIYF; clone_size: NA; v_call: TRBV5-1
cdr3_aa: CASSPLGQGNYEQYF; clone_size: NA; v_call: TRBV9
cdr3_aa: CASSPEHYEQYF; clone_size: NA; v_call: TRBV10-2
cdr3_aa: CASSVGVDTGELFF; clone_size: once; v_call: TRBV9
cdr3_aa: CASSLSPRDTEAFF; clone_size: NA; v_call: TRBV27
cdr3_aa: CASSSQGRRSPLHF; clone_size: NA; v_call: TRBV9
cdr3_aa: CASSLASGLAETQYF; clone_size: NA; v_call: TRBV7-8
cdr3_aa: CASSTVDGYYEQYF; clone_size: NA; v_call: TRBV27
cdr3_aa: CASSWGDSLNEKLFF; clone_size: NA; v_call: TRBV5-1
cdr3_aa: CASSQEPGTPYEQYF; clone_size: NA; v_call: TRBV4-3
cdr3_aa: CASSLWWTEAFF; clone_size: once; v_call: TRBV28
cdr3_aa: CASSPSQGGFNTDTQYF; clone_size: NA; v_call: TRBV7-9
cdr3_aa: CASSTSEAGYEQYF; clone_size: NA; v_call: TRBV4-1
cdr3_aa: CATSRVAAQETQYF; clone_size: NA; v_call: TRBV15